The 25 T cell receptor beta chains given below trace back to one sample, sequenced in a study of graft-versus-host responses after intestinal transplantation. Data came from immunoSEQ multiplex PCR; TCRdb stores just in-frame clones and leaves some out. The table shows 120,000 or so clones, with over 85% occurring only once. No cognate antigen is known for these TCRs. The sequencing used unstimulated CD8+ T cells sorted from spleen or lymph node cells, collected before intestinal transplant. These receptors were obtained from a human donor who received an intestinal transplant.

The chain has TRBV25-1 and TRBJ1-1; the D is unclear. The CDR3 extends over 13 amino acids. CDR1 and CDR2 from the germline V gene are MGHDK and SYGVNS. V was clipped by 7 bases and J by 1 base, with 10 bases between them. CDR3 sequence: CASKGGWNTEAFF. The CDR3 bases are TGTGCCAGCAAGGGCGGTTGGAACACTGAAGCTTTCTTT.

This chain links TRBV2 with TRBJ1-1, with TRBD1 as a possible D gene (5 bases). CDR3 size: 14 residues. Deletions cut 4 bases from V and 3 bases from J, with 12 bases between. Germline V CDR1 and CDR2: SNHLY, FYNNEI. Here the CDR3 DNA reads TGTGCCAGCAGTGTCCCCGGGGCGGACACTGAAGCTTTCTTT. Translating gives CASSVPGADTEAFF.

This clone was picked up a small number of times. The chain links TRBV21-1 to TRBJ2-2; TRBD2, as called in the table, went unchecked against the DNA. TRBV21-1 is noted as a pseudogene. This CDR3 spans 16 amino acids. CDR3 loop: CASSKAEAGVAGELFF. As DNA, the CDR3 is TGTGCCAGCAGCAAAGCGGAAGCGGGAGTCGCCGGGGAGCTGTTTTTT.

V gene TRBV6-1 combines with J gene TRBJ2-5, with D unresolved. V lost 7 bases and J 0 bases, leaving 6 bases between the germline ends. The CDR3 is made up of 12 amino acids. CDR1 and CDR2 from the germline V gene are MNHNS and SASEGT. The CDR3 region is CASTADQETQYF. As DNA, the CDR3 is TGTGCCAGCACGGCGGACCAAGAGACCCAGTACTTC.

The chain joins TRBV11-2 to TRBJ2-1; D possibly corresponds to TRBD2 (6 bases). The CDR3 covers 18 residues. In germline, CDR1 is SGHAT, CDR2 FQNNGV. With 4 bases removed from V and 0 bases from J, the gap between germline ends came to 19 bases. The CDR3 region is CASSSRFRDWSSYNEQFF. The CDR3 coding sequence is TGTGCCAGCAGCTCCCGGTTTAGGGACTGGAGCTCCTACAATGAGCAGTTCTTC.

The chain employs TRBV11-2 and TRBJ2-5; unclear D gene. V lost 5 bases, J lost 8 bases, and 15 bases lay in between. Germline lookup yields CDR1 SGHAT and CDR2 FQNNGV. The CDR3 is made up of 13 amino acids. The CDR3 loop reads CASSTGAPETQYF. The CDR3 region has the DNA TGTGCCAGCAGCACCGGTGCCCCAGAAACCCAGTACTTC.

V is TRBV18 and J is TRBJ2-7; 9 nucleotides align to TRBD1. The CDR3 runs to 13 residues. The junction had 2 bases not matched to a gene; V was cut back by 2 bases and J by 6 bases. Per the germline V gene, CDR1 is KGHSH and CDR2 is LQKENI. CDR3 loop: CASSPGTGLEQYF. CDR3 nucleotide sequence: TGTGCCAGCTCACCAGGGACAGGGCTCGAGCAGTACTTC.

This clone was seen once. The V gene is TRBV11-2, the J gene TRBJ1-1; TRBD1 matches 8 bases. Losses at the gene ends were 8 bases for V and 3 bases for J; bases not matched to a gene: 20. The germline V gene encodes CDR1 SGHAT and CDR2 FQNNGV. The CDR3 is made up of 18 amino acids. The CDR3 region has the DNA TGTGCCAGCGCCCGCTTGTCGCGGCTCAGGGGGCGGGACACTGAAGCTTTCTTT. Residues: CASARLSRLRGRDTEAFF.

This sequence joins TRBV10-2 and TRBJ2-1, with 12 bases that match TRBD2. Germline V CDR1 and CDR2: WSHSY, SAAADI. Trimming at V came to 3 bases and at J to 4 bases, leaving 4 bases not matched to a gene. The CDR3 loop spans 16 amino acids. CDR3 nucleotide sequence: TGCGCCAGCAGTGATTGGACTAGCGGGAAATACAATGAGCAGTTCTTC. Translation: CASSDWTSGKYNEQFF.

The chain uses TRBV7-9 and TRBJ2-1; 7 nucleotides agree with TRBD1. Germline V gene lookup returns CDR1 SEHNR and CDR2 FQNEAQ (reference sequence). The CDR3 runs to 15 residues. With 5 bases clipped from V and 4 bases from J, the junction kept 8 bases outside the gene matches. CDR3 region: CASSDRDSAYNEQFF. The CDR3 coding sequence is TGTGCCAGCAGCGACCGGGACAGCGCGTACAATGAGCAGTTCTTC. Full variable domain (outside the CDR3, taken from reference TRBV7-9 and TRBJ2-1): DTGVSQNPRHKITKRGQNVTFRCDPISEHNRLYWYRQTLGQGPEFLTYFQNEAQLEKSRLLSDRFSAERPKGSFSTLEIQRTEQGDSAMYLCASSDRDSAYNEQFFGPGTRLTVL.

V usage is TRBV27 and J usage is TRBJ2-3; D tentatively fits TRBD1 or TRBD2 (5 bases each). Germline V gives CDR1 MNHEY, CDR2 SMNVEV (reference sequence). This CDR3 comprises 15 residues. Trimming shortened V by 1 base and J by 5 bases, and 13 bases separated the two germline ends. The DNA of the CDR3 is TGTGCCAGCAGTTTATATTCCGGGGCGGAAGATACGCAGTATTTT. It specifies CASSLYSGAEDTQYF.

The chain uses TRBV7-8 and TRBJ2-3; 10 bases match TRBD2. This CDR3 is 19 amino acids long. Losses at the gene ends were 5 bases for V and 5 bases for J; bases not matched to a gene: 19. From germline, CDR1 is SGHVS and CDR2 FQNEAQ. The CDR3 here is CASSPELSGLAGDKDTQYF. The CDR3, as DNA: TGTGCCAGCAGCCCTGAACTAAGTGGCCTAGCGGGAGACAAAGATACGCAGTATTTT.

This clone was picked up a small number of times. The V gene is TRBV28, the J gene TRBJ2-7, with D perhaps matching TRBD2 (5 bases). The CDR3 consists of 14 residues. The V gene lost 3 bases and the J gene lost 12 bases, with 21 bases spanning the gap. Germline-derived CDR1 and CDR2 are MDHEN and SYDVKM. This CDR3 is CASSLAVRAERPYF. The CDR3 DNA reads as TGTGCCAGCAGTTTGGCCGTCCGGGCCGAGCGGCCGTACTTC.

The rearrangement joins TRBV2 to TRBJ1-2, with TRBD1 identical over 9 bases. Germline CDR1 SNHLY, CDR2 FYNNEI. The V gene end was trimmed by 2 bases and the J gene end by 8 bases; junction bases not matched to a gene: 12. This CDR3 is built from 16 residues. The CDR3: CASSEIYTRTGEGYTF. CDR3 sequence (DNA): TGTGCCAGCAGTGAAATATACACTCGGACAGGGGAAGGCTACACCTTC. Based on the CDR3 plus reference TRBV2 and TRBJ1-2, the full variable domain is EPEVTQTPSHQVTQMGQEVILRCVPISNHLYFYWYRQILGQKVEFLVSFYNNEISEKSEIFDDQFSVERPDGSNFTLKIRSTKLEDSAMYFCASSEIYTRTGEGYTFGSGTRLTVV.

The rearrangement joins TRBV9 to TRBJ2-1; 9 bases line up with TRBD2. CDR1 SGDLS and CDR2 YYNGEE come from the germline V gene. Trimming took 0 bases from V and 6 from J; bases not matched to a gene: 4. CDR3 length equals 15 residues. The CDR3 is CASSVEAGGPNEQFF. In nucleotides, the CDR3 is TGTGCCAGCAGCGTAGAGGCGGGAGGGCCCAATGAGCAGTTCTTC.

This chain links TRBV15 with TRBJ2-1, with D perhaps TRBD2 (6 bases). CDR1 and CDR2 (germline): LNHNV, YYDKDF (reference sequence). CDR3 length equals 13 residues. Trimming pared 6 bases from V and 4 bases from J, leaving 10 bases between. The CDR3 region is CATRPTSYNEQFF. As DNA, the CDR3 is TGTGCCACCAGGCCGACTAGTTACAATGAGCAGTTCTTC.

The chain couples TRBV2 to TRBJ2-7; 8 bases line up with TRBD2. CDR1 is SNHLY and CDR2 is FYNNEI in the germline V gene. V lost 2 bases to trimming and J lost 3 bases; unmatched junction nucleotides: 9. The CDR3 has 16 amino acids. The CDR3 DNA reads TGTGCCAGCAGTGAATGGTTGACTAGCGCAAACTACGAGCAGTACTTC. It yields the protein CASSEWLTSANYEQYF.

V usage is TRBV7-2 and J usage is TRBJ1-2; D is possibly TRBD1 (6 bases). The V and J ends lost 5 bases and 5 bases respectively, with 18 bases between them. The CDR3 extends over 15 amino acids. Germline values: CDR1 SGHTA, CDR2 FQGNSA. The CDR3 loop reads CASSPPRAGAYGYTF. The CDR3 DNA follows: TGTGCCAGCAGCCCCCCTAGGGCAGGGGCTTATGGCTACACCTTC.

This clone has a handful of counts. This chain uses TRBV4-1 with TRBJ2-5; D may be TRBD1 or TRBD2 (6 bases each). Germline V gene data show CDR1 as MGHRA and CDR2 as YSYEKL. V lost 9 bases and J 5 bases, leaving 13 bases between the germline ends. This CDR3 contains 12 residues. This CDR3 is CASRGAAETQYF. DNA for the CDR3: TGCGCCAGTAGGGGGGCCGCGGAGACCCAGTACTTC.

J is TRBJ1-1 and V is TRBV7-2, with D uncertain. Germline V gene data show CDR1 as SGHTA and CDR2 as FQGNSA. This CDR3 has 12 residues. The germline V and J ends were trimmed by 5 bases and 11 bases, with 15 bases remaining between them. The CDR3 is CASSPRTPRAFF. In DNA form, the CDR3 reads TGTGCCAGCAGCCCACGGACCCCACGGGCTTTCTTT.

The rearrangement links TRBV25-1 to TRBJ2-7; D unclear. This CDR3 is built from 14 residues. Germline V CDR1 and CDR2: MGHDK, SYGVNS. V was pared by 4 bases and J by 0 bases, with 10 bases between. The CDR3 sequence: CASSGTRSSYEQYF. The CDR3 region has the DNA TGTGCCAGCAGTGGTACGAGGAGCTCCTACGAGCAGTACTTC.

CDR3: CASSLGLAGAAGELFF. As DNA, the CDR3 is TGTGCCAGCAGCTTGGGGCTAGCGGGAGCAGCCGGGGAGCTGTTTTTT. This chain joins TRBV5-6 and TRBJ2-2; 10 nucleotides match TRBD2. The CDR3 runs 16 residues. The germline gives CDR1 SGHDT, CDR2 YYEEEE. The trim removed 0 bases at V and 6 bases at J, leaving 5 bases unmatched.

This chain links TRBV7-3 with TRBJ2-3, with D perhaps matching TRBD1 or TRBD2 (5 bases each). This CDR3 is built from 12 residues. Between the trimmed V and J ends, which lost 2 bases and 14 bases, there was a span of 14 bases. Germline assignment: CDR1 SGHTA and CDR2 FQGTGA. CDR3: CASSLGSLGLYF. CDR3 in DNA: TGTGCCAGCAGCTTAGGGAGTTTGGGGCTGTATTTT.

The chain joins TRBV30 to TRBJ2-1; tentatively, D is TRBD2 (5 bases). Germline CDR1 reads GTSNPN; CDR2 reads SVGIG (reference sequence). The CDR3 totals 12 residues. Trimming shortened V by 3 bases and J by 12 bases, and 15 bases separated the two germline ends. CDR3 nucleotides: TGTGCCTGGAGCTTCTGGGAACGGGGGCAGTTCTTC. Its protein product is CAWSFWERGQFF.

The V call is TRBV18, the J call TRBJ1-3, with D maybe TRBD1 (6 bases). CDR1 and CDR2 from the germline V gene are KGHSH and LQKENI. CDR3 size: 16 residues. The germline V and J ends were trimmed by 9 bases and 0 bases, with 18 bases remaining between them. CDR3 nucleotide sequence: TGTGCCAGACGAAACCTTAGGACAGCCTCTGGAAACACCATATATTTT. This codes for CARRNLRTASGNTIYF.